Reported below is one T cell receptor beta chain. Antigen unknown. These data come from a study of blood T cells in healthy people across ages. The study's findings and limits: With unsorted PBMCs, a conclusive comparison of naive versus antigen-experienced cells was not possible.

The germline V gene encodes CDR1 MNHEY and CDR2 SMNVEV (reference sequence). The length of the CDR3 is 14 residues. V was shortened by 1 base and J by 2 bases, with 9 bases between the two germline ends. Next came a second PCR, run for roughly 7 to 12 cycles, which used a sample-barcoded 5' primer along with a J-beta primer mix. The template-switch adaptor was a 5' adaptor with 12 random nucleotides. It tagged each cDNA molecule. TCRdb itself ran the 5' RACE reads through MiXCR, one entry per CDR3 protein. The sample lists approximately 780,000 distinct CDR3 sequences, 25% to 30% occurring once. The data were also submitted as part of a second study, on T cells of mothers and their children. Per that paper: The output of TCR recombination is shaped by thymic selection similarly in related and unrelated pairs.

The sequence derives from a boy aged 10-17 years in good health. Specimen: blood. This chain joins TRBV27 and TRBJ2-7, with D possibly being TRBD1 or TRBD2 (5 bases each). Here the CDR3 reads CASSLFPGPYEQYF. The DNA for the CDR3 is TGTGCCAGCAGTTTATTTCCGGGGCCCTACGAGCAGTACTTC.